This TCR beta chain was recorded in a study of T cells in tumors after PD-1 blockade. Study as a whole: No patient had prior checkpoint blockade, systemic immunosuppression, or radiotherapy within 4 weeks.

CDR1 KGHSH and CDR2 LQKENI come from the germline V gene. The V gene lost 4 bases and the J gene lost 1 base, with 15 bases spanning the gap. The CDR3 totals 16 residues. This clone was counted once. No antigen is known for it. The protocol was immunoSEQ multiplex PCR, while the TCRdb copy is restricted to in-frame clones and leaves out a portion. In the table there are under 50,000 clones, around 80% of which are singletons. The study's findings and limits: About 41% of tumor TCR clonotypes were also found in blood.

This sequence originates from a human donor with advanced basal cell or squamous cell carcinoma (not recorded which). V gene TRBV18 combines with J gene TRBJ2-3; possible D gene TRBD1, 5 bases. Sequencing used PBMCs, obtained before anti-PD-1 therapy. Here the CDR3 DNA reads TGTGCCAGCTCACTCCCGAGGCAGGGCGGCACAGATACGCAGTATTTT. Translation: CASSLPRQGGTDTQYF.